This entry lists 10 T cell receptor beta chains sequenced from one sample in a study of cytomegalovirus exposure and HLA in healthy donors. The primer mix had 60 Vbeta and 13 Jbeta primers. Assay used: immunoSEQ multiplex PCR; TCRdb lists only in-frame clones, some missing. The sample has 140,000 to 150,000 clones; about 75% are singletons. The sequenced sample was PBMCs. These receptor sequences come from a man under 40 in good health and CMV-seronegative.

This chain joins TRBV2 and TRBJ1-1; possible D gene TRBD1, 6 bases. Per germline, CDR1 SNHLY and CDR2 FYNNEI. CDR3 length equals 13 residues. Trimming cost V 4 bases and J 5 bases, with 11 bases left between them. The CDR3 nucleotides are TGTGCCAGCAGTGCCGCAGGGGCGACTGAAGCTTTCTTT. Encoded protein: CASSAAGATEAFF.

This clone has just one count. The chain couples TRBV9 to TRBJ2-1; TRBD1 matches at 8 bases. V shed 3 bases, J shed 3 bases, and the junction held 5 bases outside the gene matches. The CDR3 sequence is 15 residues long. Looked up from germline, CDR1 is SGDLS and CDR2 is YYNGEE. In DNA form, the CDR3 reads TGTGCCAGCAGCGAATCCGGGACAGGCTACAATGAGCAGTTCTTC. This gives the protein CASSESGTGYNEQFF. The whole variable domain, remainder taken from reference TRBV9 and TRBJ2-1, is DSGVTQTPKHLITATGQRVTLRCSPRSGDLSVYWYQQSLDQGLQFLIQYYNGEERAKGNILERFSAQQFPDLHSELNLSSLELGDSALYFCASSESGTGYNEQFFGPGTRLTVL.

The V gene is TRBV7-8, the J gene TRBJ1-6; 7 nucleotides agree with TRBD1. The germline V gene has CDR1 SGHVS and CDR2 FQNEAQ. Losses at the gene ends were 0 bases for V and 6 bases for J; bases not matched to a gene: 8. There are 17 residues in the CDR3. The CDR3 protein is CASSLAQRGHVNSPLHF. The CDR3 DNA follows: TGTGCCAGCAGCTTAGCTCAGAGGGGGCATGTTAATTCACCCCTCCACTTT.

The rearrangement joins TRBV29-1 to TRBJ2-1; 11 positions match TRBD1. Germline CDR1 reads SQVTM; CDR2 reads ANQGSEA. The V segment lost 6 bases and the J segment 7 bases; nucleotides outside the gene matches: 5. The CDR3 loop spans 13 amino acids. CDR3 sequence (DNA): TGCAGCGTAGATGGACAGGGGGCAAATGAGCAGTTCTTC. Residues: CSVDGQGANEQFF.

The CDR3 coding sequence is TGCGCCAGCACCCTAACCGGGGAGCTGTTTTTT. Protein product: CASTLTGELFF. V is TRBV5-1 and J is TRBJ2-2; D remains ambiguous. The CDR3 has 11 residues. Trimming removed 6 bases from V and 5 bases from J, with 5 bases in between. Germline V lookup: CDR1 SGHRS, CDR2 YFSETQ.

This clone has just a few counts. V and J are TRBV6-4 and TRBJ2-1; 7 bases are a match to TRBD2. The CDR3 loop spans 17 amino acids. The J segment lost 0 bases and the V segment lost 2 bases, leaving 7 bases of the junction unmatched. Germline loops: CDR1 MRHNA, CDR2 SNTAGT. CDR3 sequence (DNA): TGTGCCAGCAGTGACGGCGGGAGTGGGAGCTCCTACAATGAGCAGTTCTTC. As protein: CASSDGGSGSSYNEQFF.

The rearrangement joins TRBV27 to TRBJ1-5; D remains unclear. Germline V gene lookup returns CDR1 MNHEY and CDR2 SMNVEV (reference sequence). The V gene lost 1 base and the J gene lost 1 base, with 8 bases spanning the gap. This CDR3 is 15 amino acids long. The CDR3 here is CASSLYPRSNQPQHF. CDR3 nucleotides: TGTGCCAGCAGTTTATATCCCAGGAGCAATCAGCCCCAGCATTTT.

This chain links TRBV6-6 with TRBJ2-5; 8 bases fit TRBD1. The J call may be faulty, since TRBJ2-7 better matches the DNA end. The CDR3 contains 14 residues. Germline CDR1 MNHNY, CDR2 SVGAGI (reference sequence). Written as DNA, the CDR3 is TGTGCCAGCAGCCCCGGGACAGGCTCCTACGAGCAGTACTTC. Its protein is CASSPGTGSYEQYF.

The rearrangement links TRBV9 to TRBJ2-1, with D uncertain. The CDR3 has 12 amino acids. The germline CDR1 and CDR2 sequences are SGDLS and YYNGEE. V shed 0 bases and J shed 7 bases, with 5 bases lying between them. The chain's CDR3 is CASSVGENEQFF. CDR3 nucleotide sequence: TGTGCCAGCAGCGTAGGAGAGAATGAGCAGTTCTTC.

The chain uses TRBV5-1 and TRBJ1-1, with 7 bases identical to TRBD1. From germline, CDR1 is SGHRS and CDR2 YFSETQ. The V segment lost 3 bases and the J segment 1 base; nucleotides outside the gene matches: 3. This CDR3 is built from 14 residues. The CDR3 reads CASSSGQQNTEAFF. The CDR3 DNA reads TGCGCCAGCAGCTCGGGACAGCAGAACACTGAAGCTTTCTTT.